What follows are 20 T cell receptor beta chains derived from one specimen sequenced in a study of metastatic and nonmetastatic thyroid tumors. TCRdb redid the clone calls on the PCR reads using MiXCR. The sample holds approximately 20,000 clones; 21% are singletons and the top ten take about 18%. No patient had received any treatment before thyroid surgery. The sample taken for sequencing was tumor tissue. These TCRs come from a female donor with papillary thyroid cancer or a benign thyroid nodule (not recorded which). Some clones in this sample may be carry-over from other donors' samples.

This chain uses TRBV9 with TRBJ2-1, with D maybe TRBD2 (7 bases). The CDR3 covers 14 residues. Germline lookup yields CDR1 SGDLS and CDR2 YYNGEE. Trimming stripped 0 bases from V and 8 bases from J, with 12 bases between. CDR3: CASSVVGGADEQFF. CDR3 nucleotide sequence: TGTGCCAGCAGCGTAGTAGGGGGGGCGGATGAGCAGTTCTTC.

This clone was recorded at least ten times. This chain joins TRBV5-5 and TRBJ2-1; no definite D call. CDR1 SGHKS and CDR2 YYEKEE come from the germline V gene (reference sequence). V lost 2 bases to trimming and J lost 4 bases, with 7 bases between them. The CDR3 sequence is 13 residues long. CDR3 loop: CASSFDLYNEQFF. CDR3 DNA sequence: TGTGCCAGCAGCTTCGACTTATACAATGAGCAGTTCTTC.

This clone is termed medium-sized. The chain combines TRBV20-1 with TRBJ2-5; TRBD2 matches at 10 bases. After removal of 0 bases from V and 4 bases from J, the junction contained 11 bases not matched to a gene. The germline V gene has CDR1 DFQATT and CDR2 SNEGSKA (reference sequence). CDR3 length: 17 amino acids. The CDR3, as DNA: TGCAGTGCTAGAGATCCTGCGGGGCTAGCGGGGGTAGAGACCCAGTACTTC. This translates into CSARDPAGLAGVETQYF.

The rearrangement joins TRBV6-5 to TRBJ1-5; D not resolved. The CDR3 length is 14 residues. Germline V gene sequence: CDR1 MNHEY, CDR2 SVGAGI. Trimming shortened V by 3 bases and J by 1 base, and 7 bases separated the two germline ends. CDR3 DNA sequence: TGTGCCAGCAGTTATGGGCAGAGCAATCAGCCCCAGCATTTT. Translated: CASSYGQSNQPQHF.

There are a few counts of this clone. This could be a read error, since a much larger clone is one nucleotide away. CDR3 in DNA: TGTGTCAGCAGCCAATCGGGGATAACCGGGGAGCTGTTTTTT. This codes for CVSSQSGITGELFF. This chain links TRBV16 with TRBJ2-2; tentative D call: TRBD2 (5 bases). The CDR3 runs 14 residues. Germline values: CDR1 KGHSY, CDR2 FQNENV.

This clone was counted ten times or more. This chain links TRBV28 with TRBJ1-5; 7 bases are shared with TRBD1. This CDR3 contains 13 residues. Germline-derived CDR1 and CDR2 are MDHEN and SYDVKM. The V gene end was trimmed by 6 bases and the J gene end by 5 bases; junction bases not matched to a gene: 4. Here the CDR3 DNA reads TGTGCCAGCAGACAGGGGTGGGATCAGCCCCAGCATTTT. Translating it yields CASRQGWDQPQHF.

This clone was observed many times. The V and J genes are TRBV20-1 and TRBJ2-7; 7 bases are shared with TRBD1. The CDR3 runs to 13 residues. V gave up 5 bases and J gave up 4 bases; unmatched junction bases: 8. Germline V CDR1 and CDR2: DFQATT, SNEGSKA (reference sequence). Written as DNA, the CDR3 is TGCAGTGCTCTAGGGGGACAGCAATACGAGCAGTACTTC. Amino acids: CSALGGQQYEQYF.

This clone was recorded at least ten times. The rearrangement joins TRBV4-1 to TRBJ1-4; D remains unclear. The germline gives CDR1 MGHRA, CDR2 YSYEKL. The CDR3 is made up of 15 amino acids. V lost 3 bases and J 2 bases, leaving 10 bases between the germline ends. The CDR3 bases are TGCGCCAGCAGCCATAACCGGAGGACTAATGAAAAACTGTTTTTT. Its protein is CASSHNRRTNEKLFF.

This rearrangement joins TRBV7-3 to TRBJ2-7; TRBD2 is a possible D gene (5 bases). The CDR3 contains 15 residues. V was shortened by 5 bases and J by 0 bases, with 14 bases between the two germline ends. Germline V gene data show CDR1 as SGHTA and CDR2 as FQGTGA. CDR3: CASSLEAATSYEQYF. As DNA, the CDR3 is TGTGCCAGCAGCCTAGAAGCGGCTACCTCCTACGAGCAGTACTTC.

The table lists this clone with many counts. It may be a read error: a sequence one base away is much more abundant. Other DNA sequences in the same sample also yield this CDR3. V usage is TRBV12-3 or TRBV12-4 and J usage is TRBJ1-5; D is unclear. The CDR3 totals 13 residues. The CDR3 DNA reads TGTGCCAGCAGTTTACTGCAAGCCCAGCCTCAGCATTTT. This encodes CASSLLQAQPQHF.

This clone was counted many times. V is TRBV18 and J is TRBJ2-1; tentatively, D is TRBD2 (5 bases). Trimming pared 2 bases from V and 8 bases from J, leaving 10 bases between. The CDR3 contains 13 residues. Germline lookup yields CDR1 KGHSH and CDR2 LQKENI. CDR3 protein: CASSPGLTDEQFF. The CDR3 DNA reads TGTGCCAGCTCACCAGGACTTACCGATGAGCAGTTCTTC.

This chain connects TRBV15 to TRBJ2-7; no definite D call. The CDR3 is 13 residues long. Germline V gene data show CDR1 as LNHNV and CDR2 as YYDKDF (reference sequence). V was trimmed by 1 base and J by 3 bases, leaving 7 bases between them. CDR3 DNA sequence: TGTGCCACCAGCAGAGGTCTTTACTACGAGCAGTACTTC. Its translation is CATSRGLYYEQYF.

A few counts support this clone. The V and J genes are TRBV27 and TRBJ2-1; D may be TRBD2 (6 bases). The CDR3 extends over 13 amino acids. With 5 bases removed from V and 9 bases from J, the gap between germline ends came to 14 bases. Germline V gives CDR1 MNHEY, CDR2 SMNVEV (reference sequence). The CDR3 here is CASSLGGFGEQFF. CDR3 DNA sequence: TGTGCCAGCAGTCTTGGGGGGTTTGGTGAGCAGTTCTTC.

This clone has a count of ten or more. The V and J genes are TRBV5-6 and TRBJ2-2, with D maybe TRBD2 (6 bases). This CDR3 spans 17 amino acids. Germline V lookup: CDR1 SGHDT, CDR2 YYEEEE. V was shortened by 0 bases and J by 4 bases, with 16 bases between the two germline ends. This CDR3 reads CASSLALGQGGTGELFF. For the CDR3, the DNA is TGTGCCAGCAGCTTGGCCTTGGGGCAGGGAGGCACCGGGGAGCTGTTTTTT.

This clone appeared many times. V usage is TRBV11-3 and J usage is TRBJ2-1; D unresolved. V gave up 1 base and J gave up 8 bases, with 3 bases separating them. The CDR3 is 11 amino acids. Germline CDR1 reads SGHNT; CDR2 reads YENEEA. The CDR3 sequence: CASSLGHEQFF. DNA for the CDR3: TGTGCCAGCAGCTTAGGCCATGAGCAGTTCTTC.

This chain links TRBV27 with TRBJ2-7, with D perhaps TRBD1 (5 bases). The CDR3 contains 14 residues. Germline V lookup: CDR1 MNHEY, CDR2 SMNVEV (reference sequence). Deletions cut 5 bases from V and 0 bases from J, with 11 bases between. The CDR3, as DNA: TGTGCCAGCAGTGTCCGACAGAGCTCCTACGAGCAGTACTTC. Its translation is CASSVRQSSYEQYF.

By share, this clone counts as medium-sized (0.01 to 0.1%). The DNA for the CDR3 is TGTGCCAGCAGCTTGAGAAACATCTACACCGGGGAGCTGTTTTTT. Its protein product is CASSLRNIYTGELFF. The chain is built from TRBV11-3 and TRBJ2-2; D is ambiguous. The germline V and J ends were trimmed by 3 bases and 3 bases, with 11 bases remaining between them. CDR3 length equals 15 residues. Germline assignment: CDR1 SGHNT and CDR2 YENEEA.

The chain carries TRBV19 and TRBJ2-5; 7 positions agree with TRBD1. Germline values: CDR1 LNHDA, CDR2 SQIVND (reference sequence). There are 13 residues in the CDR3. Trimming took 5 bases from V and 6 from J; bases not matched to a gene: 6. The CDR3 DNA sequence: TGTGCCAGTAGTCCCCTGACAGGGCAGACCCAGTACTTC. This encodes CASSPLTGQTQYF.

This clone was counted many times. V usage is TRBV7-9 and J usage is TRBJ1-2; D unclear. Per germline, CDR1 SEHNR and CDR2 FQNEAQ (reference sequence). V lost 0 bases and J 8 bases, leaving 10 bases between the germline ends. The CDR3 loop spans 13 amino acids. This CDR3 reads CASSLAQSWGYTF. The CDR3 nucleotides read TGTGCCAGCAGCTTAGCGCAAAGCTGGGGCTACACCTTC. Full variable domain (rest looked up from reference TRBV7-9 and TRBJ1-2): DTGVSQNPRHKITKRGQNVTFRCDPISEHNRLYWYRQTLGQGPEFLTYFQNEAQLEKSRLLSDRFSAERPKGSFSTLEIQRTEQGDSAMYLCASSLAQSWGYTFGSGTRLTVV.

The chain couples TRBV20-1 to TRBJ2-7; TRBD1 agrees at 8 bases. The CDR3 is made up of 13 amino acids. CDR1 and CDR2 (germline): DFQATT, SNEGSKA (reference sequence). The V and J ends lost 6 bases and 4 bases, in that order; junction bases with no gene match: 8. This CDR3 reads CSATDRGLYEQYF. The DNA for the CDR3 is TGCAGTGCAACCGACAGGGGTCTTTACGAGCAGTACTTC.